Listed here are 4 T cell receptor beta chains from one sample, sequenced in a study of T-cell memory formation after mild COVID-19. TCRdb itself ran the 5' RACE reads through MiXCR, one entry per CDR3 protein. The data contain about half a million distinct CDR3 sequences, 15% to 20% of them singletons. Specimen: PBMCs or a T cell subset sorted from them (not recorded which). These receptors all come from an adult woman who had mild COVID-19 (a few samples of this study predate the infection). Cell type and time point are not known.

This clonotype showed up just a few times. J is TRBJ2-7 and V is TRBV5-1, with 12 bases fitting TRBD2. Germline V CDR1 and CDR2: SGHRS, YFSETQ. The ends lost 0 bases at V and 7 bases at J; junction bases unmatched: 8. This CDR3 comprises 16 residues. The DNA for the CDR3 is TGCGCCAGCAGCTTGGACCTAGCGGGAGGGCTAGGGGAGCAGTACTTC. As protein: CASSLDLAGGLGEQYF.

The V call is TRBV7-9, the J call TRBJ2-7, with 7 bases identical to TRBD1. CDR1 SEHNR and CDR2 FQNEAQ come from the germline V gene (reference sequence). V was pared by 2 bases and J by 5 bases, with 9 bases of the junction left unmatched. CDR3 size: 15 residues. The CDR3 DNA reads TGTGCCAGCAGCTTATTTGCGACAGGGAGCCACGAGCAGTACTTC. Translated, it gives CASSLFATGSHEQYF.

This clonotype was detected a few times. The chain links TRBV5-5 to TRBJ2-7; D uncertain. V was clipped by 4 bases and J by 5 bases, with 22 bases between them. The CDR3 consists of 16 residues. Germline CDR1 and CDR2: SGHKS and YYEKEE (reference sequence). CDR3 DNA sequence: TGTGCCAGCAGCCTCCCCCTACGAACGGGCGACCACGAGCAGTACTTC. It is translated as CASSLPLRTGDHEQYF. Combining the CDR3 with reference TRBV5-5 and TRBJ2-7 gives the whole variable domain DAGVTQSPTHLIKTRGQQVTLRCSPISGHKSVSWYQQVLGQGPQFIFQYYEKEERGRGNFPDRFSARQFPNYSSELNVNALLLGDSALYLCASSLPLRTGDHEQYFGPGTRLTVT.

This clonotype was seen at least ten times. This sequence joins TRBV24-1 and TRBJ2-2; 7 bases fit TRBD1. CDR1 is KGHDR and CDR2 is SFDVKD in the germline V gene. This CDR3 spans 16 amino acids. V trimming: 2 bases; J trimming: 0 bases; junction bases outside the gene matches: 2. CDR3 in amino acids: CATSDSGTANTGELFF. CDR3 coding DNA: TGTGCCACCAGTGATTCCGGGACAGCGAACACCGGGGAGCTGTTTTTT.